This paragraph reports one TCR beta chain. This sample was taken from a study of OX40 agonist ivuxolimab in advanced cancers. The assay was immunoSEQ multiplex PCR, and TCRdb's table has in-frame clones only and misses some. The repertoire holds 50,000 or so clones, with roughly 88% as singletons. V lost 1 base, J lost 8 bases, and 14 bases lay in between. The CDR3 loop spans 14 amino acids. From germline, CDR1 is MGHRA and CDR2 YSYEKL. The sequencing here drew on CD4+ or CD8+ T cells sorted from blood, taken in a trial of the OX40 agonist ivuxolimab. The source is an adult with an advanced solid tumor such as melanoma, head and neck, liver or kidney cancer. The chain is built from TRBV4-1 and TRBJ1-2; D is perhaps TRBD1 (5 bases). As DNA, the CDR3 is TGCGCCAGCAGCCAAGCCCACGCAGGGTACGGCTACACCTTC. Translated, it gives CASSQAHAGYGYTF.